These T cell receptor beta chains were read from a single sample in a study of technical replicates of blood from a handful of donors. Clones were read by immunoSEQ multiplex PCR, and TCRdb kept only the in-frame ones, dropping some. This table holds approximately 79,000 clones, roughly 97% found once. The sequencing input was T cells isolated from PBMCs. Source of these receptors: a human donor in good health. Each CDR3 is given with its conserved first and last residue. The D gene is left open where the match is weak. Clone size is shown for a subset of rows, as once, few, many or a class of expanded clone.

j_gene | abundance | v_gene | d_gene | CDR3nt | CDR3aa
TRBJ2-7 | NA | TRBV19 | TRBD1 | TGTAGCGCAGGGGGATACGAGCAGTACTTC | CSAGGYEQYF
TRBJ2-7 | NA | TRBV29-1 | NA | TGCAGCGTGGAAGACAGAGGGTACGAGCAGTACTTC | CSVEDRGYEQYF
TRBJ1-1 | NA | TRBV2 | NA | TGTGCCAGCACCTTAGGGGGTCAGATATCCAACGCTGAAGCTTTCTTT | CASTLGGQISNAEAFF
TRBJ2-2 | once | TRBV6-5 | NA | TGTGCCAGCCTCCCAGGGGGGACCGGGGAGCTGTTTTTT | CASLPGGTGELFF
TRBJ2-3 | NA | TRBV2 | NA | TGTGCCAGCAGCAGGACAAGCACAGATACGCAGTATTTT | CASSRTSTDTQYF
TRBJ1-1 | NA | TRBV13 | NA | TGTGCCAGCAGCTTAGGCCATAAAGGGGCGACCACTGAAGCTTTCTTT | CASSLGHKGATTEAFF
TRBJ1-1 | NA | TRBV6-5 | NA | TGTGCCAGCAGTGTTCCAGGGGCTCTGGAAGCTTTCTTT | CASSVPGALEAFF
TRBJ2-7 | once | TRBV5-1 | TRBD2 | TGCGCCAGCAGCTTGCGGCGGGAGTATCCCTACGAGCAGTACTTC | CASSLRREYPYEQYF
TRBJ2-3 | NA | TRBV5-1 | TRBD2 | TGCGCCAGCAGGTCCGGGACTAGCGGGGCGGGAGCGCAGTATTTT | CASRSGTSGAGAQYF
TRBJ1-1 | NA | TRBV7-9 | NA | TGTGCCAGCAGCTTATCGAGGTTGTTAGCGAACACTGAAGCTTTCTTT | CASSLSRLLANTEAFF
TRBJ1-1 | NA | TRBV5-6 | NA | TGTGCCAGCAGCTTGGCCTACAGAATGAACACTGAAGCTTTCTTT | CASSLAYRMNTEAFF
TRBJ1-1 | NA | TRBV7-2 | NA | TGTGCCAGCAGCTTACAGGGATTGAACACTGAAGCTTTCTTT | CASSLQGLNTEAFF
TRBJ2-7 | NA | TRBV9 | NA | TGTGCCAGCAGCGTAGGTAACGGGATAGGCTACGAGCAGTACTTC | CASSVGNGIGYEQYF
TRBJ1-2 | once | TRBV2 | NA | TGTGCCAGCAGTGATTGGGTCGGGATCTACACCTTC | CASSDWVGIYTF
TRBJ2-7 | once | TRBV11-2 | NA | TGTGCCAGCAGCTTAGATACGCGGGTTAGTGCCTACGAGCAGTACTTC | CASSLDTRVSAYEQYF
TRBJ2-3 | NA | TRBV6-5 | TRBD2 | TGTGCCAGCAGTTACTCGTCCGGGACTAGCGGGAGACAGTATTTT | CASSYSSGTSGRQYF
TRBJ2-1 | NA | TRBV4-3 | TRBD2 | TGCGCCAGCAGCCAAGGAACTAGCGGGAACATCTACAATGAGCAGTTCTTC | CASSQGTSGNIYNEQFF
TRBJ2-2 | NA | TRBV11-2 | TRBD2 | TGTGCCAGCAGCCCAAGCGGGAGTGACACCGGGGAGCTGTTTTTT | CASSPSGSDTGELFF
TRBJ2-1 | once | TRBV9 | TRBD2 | TGTGCCAGCAGCGTACGCACTAGCGGGAGCGTCAATGAGCAGTTCTTC | CASSVRTSGSVNEQFF
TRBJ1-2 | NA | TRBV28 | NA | TGTGCCAGCAGTTTAGGGGCTCACTATGGCTACACCTTC | CASSLGAHYGYTF
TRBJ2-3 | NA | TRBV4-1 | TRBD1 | TGCGCCAGCAGCCAGATAACAGGGGCCGGTACGCAGTATTTT | CASSQITGAGTQYF
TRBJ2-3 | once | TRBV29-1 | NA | TGCAGCGTGGACTCCAACACAGATACGCAGTATTTT | CSVDSNTDTQYF
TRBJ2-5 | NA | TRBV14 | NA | TGTGCCAGCAGCCAAGATTGGGGGACTTTTGAGACCCAGTACTTC | CASSQDWGTFETQYF
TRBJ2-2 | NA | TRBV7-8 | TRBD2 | TGTGCCAGCAGCTTACGGGGGGGAACCGGGGAGCTGTTTTTT | CASSLRGGTGELFF
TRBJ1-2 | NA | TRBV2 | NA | TGTGCCAGCAGTGAAATGAGTCACTATGGCTACACCTTC | CASSEMSHYGYTF
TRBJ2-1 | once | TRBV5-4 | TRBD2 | TGTGCCAGCAGCCAAAATAGCGGGAGGATCTACAATGAGCAGTTCTTC | CASSQNSGRIYNEQFF
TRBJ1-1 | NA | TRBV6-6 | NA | TGTGCCAGCAGTTCTAGTTACACTGAAGCTTTCTTT | CASSSSYTEAFF
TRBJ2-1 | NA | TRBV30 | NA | TGTGCCTGGAGCCCACAGAACAATGAGCAGTTCTTC | CAWSPQNNEQFF
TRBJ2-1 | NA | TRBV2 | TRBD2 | TGTGCCAGCAGTGAAGGGGGTAGCGGGATGGACTACAATGAGCAGTTCTTC | CASSEGGSGMDYNEQFF
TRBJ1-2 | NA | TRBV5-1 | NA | TGCGCCAGCAGAGGAGGTCGGCCCTTCGGCTACACCTTC | CASRGGRPFGYTF
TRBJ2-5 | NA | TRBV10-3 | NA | TGTGCCATCAGTGAAGGGAGGCCGCCAGAGACCCAGTACTTC | CAISEGRPPETQYF
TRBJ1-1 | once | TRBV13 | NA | TGTGCCAGCAGCTTATTTTACAGGACTGAAGCTTTCTTT | CASSLFYRTEAFF
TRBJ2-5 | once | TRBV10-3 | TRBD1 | TGTGCCATCAGTGGTGGACAGGACCAAGAGACCCAGTACTTC | CAISGGQDQETQYF
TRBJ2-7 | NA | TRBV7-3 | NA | TGTGCCAGCAGCTATCCTGGGGACTTTGCCTACGAGCAGTACTTC | CASSYPGDFAYEQYF
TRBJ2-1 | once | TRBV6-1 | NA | TGTGCCAGCAGTGAAGTTGGCTACAGCTCCTACAATGAGCAGTTCTTC | CASSEVGYSSYNEQFF
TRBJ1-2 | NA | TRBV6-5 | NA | TGTGCCAGCAGTTATCGGGACTATGGCTACACCTTC | CASSYRDYGYTF
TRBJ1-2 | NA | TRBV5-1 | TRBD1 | TGCGCCAGCAGCTCCCCTCCGACAGGGCACTATGGCTACACCTTC | CASSSPPTGHYGYTF
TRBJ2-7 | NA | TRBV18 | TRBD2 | TGTGCCAGCTCCCCGTTGACTAGCGGGAGCTCCTACGAGCAGTACTTC | CASSPLTSGSSYEQYF